These T cell receptor beta chains were read from a single sample in a study of blood T cell repertoires in COVID-19. Clones were sequenced by immunoSEQ multiplex PCR, and TCRdb holds only the in-frame ones, with some missing. The table lists approximately 400,000 clones, around 83% of them singletons. The sequencing sample was made of PBMCs or T cells enriched from blood (not recorded which). These receptors were obtained from a woman in her fifties or sixties who had recovered from COVID-19. The CDR3 runs from the conserved cysteine through the conserved F or W. Each record gives: V gene, J gene, CDR3 protein.

V gene: TRBV7-9; J gene: TRBJ1-2; CDR3 protein: CASSLAGGEAPYGYTF
V gene: TRBV29-1; J gene: TRBJ1-2; CDR3 protein: CSVERDRDGYTF
V gene: TRBV5-5; J gene: TRBJ1-2; CDR3 protein: CASSLVTSPEVGYTF
V gene: TRBV27; J gene: TRBJ2-7; CDR3 protein: CASSSLSRMPETGSYEQYF
V gene: TRBV11-2; J gene: TRBJ1-1; CDR3 protein: CASSFDRGGTEAFF
V gene: TRBV7-6; J gene: TRBJ2-7; CDR3 protein: CASSSLRLAGEQYF
V gene: TRBV5-4; J gene: TRBJ2-3; CDR3 protein: CATGHRERTDTQYF
V gene: TRBV10-3; J gene: TRBJ1-1; CDR3 protein: CAISEGQLNTEAFF
V gene: TRBV27; J gene: TRBJ2-1; CDR3 protein: CASSIGDSYNEQFF
V gene: TRBV9; J gene: TRBJ2-3; CDR3 protein: CASSVGNGGRTDTQYF
V gene: TRBV27; J gene: TRBJ2-3; CDR3 protein: CASSLAGGTDTQYF
V gene: TRBV7-8; J gene: TRBJ2-7; CDR3 protein: CASSPTSGNWDEQYF
V gene: TRBV6-2/TRBV6-3; J gene: TRBJ2-7; CDR3 protein: CASSYGASGRVLASGYYEQYF
V gene: TRBV11-2; J gene: TRBJ1-2; CDR3 protein: CASSLSQGAQNYGYTF
V gene: TRBV30; J gene: TRBJ1-2; CDR3 protein: CAFREGNYGYTF
V gene: TRBV7-9; J gene: TRBJ1-2; CDR3 protein: CASSLHWEIGYTF
V gene: TRBV2; J gene: TRBJ1-2; CDR3 protein: CASSVVGGGNGYTF
V gene: TRBV4-2; J gene: TRBJ1-4; CDR3 protein: CASSQGSGTGHGNEKLFF
V gene: TRBV3-1/TRBV3-2; J gene: TRBJ2-2; CDR3 protein: CASSQVAGELFF
V gene: TRBV7-3; J gene: TRBJ2-7; CDR3 protein: CASSLTAGTGVEQYF
V gene: TRBV27; J gene: TRBJ1-6; CDR3 protein: CASSQATGGNSPLHF
V gene: TRBV27; J gene: TRBJ1-2; CDR3 protein: CASSLGPTGDYGYTF
V gene: TRBV7-9; J gene: TRBJ1-2; CDR3 protein: CASSRYTAPGQGSGGYTF
V gene: TRBV30; J gene: TRBJ2-1; CDR3 protein: CAWSGTSGKQFF
V gene: TRBV7-9; J gene: TRBJ1-4; CDR3 protein: CATKRGTGEKLFF
V gene: TRBV27; J gene: TRBJ2-7; CDR3 protein: CASSSGTYYEQYF
V gene: TRBV11-3; J gene: TRBJ1-2; CDR3 protein: CASSFTGGYGYTF
V gene: TRBV9; J gene: TRBJ1-2; CDR3 protein: CASSVGAGVGNYGYTF
V gene: TRBV7-9; J gene: TRBJ1-4; CDR3 protein: CASSDDGRTNEKLFF
V gene: TRBV6-2/TRBV6-3; J gene: TRBJ1-1; CDR3 protein: CASSQGQTEAFF
V gene: TRBV11-2; J gene: TRBJ2-7; CDR3 protein: CASSWTGGTNYEQYF